These 16 T cell receptor beta chains share one sample of origin, sequenced in a study of control samples from healthy donors and cancer patients. Some clones are missing from TCRdb's copy, which holds only in-frame ones; the method was immunoSEQ multiplex PCR. Among roughly 180,000 clones listed, 85% to 95% were seen once. The specimen sequenced was blood. Receptor source: a woman aged 18-29 years in good health.

The V gene is TRBV28, the J gene TRBJ2-7; D gene unclear. Between the trimmed V and J ends, which lost 4 bases and 4 bases, there was a span of 11 bases. Germline CDR1 and CDR2: MDHEN and SYDVKM. CDR3 length: 13 residues. The CDR3 sequence: CASSSPPQYEQYF. CDR3 DNA: TGTGCCAGCAGTTCACCGCCGCAGTACGAGCAGTACTTC.

This clone was observed a single time. This chain uses TRBV7-9 with TRBJ2-3, with 7 bases lining up with TRBD1. The CDR3 is 14 amino acids. Trimming cost V 3 bases and J 8 bases; bases outside gene matches: 8. Germline-derived CDR1 and CDR2 are SEHNR and FQNEAQ (reference sequence). CDR3 bases: TGTGCCAGCAGCTTGACAGGGTCCTCGGGTACGCAGTATTTT. Protein sequence: CASSLTGSSGTQYF.

V usage is TRBV3-1 (or the pseudogene TRBV3-2) and J usage is TRBJ2-7; no clear D. V was trimmed by 0 bases and J by 3 bases, leaving 9 bases between them. The CDR3 extends over 14 amino acids. The germline gives CDR1 LGHDT, CDR2 YNNKEL (reference sequence). The CDR3 nucleotides read TGTGCCAGCAGCCAAGATACTCGACTCTACGAGCAGTACTTC. This sequence encodes CASSQDTRLYEQYF.

The chain joins TRBV6-5 to TRBJ1-5, with a weak D call TRBD1 (5 bases). CDR3 size: 14 residues. Trimming left V 2 bases short and J 7 bases short, with 12 bases between. Germline values: CDR1 MNHEY, CDR2 SVGAGI. CDR3: CASSYGGVGQPQHF. The CDR3 region has the DNA TGTGCCAGCAGTTACGGAGGGGTAGGGCAGCCCCAGCATTTT.

The chain has TRBV28 and TRBJ1-5, with D unclear. The V gene lost 8 bases and the J gene lost 0 bases, with 14 bases spanning the gap. Germline V gene lookup returns CDR1 MDHEN and CDR2 SYDVKM. The CDR3 extends over 15 amino acids. CDR3 coding DNA: TGTGCCAGCCGCCCGGGCGCAGTTAGCAATCAGCCCCAGCATTTT. This encodes CASRPGAVSNQPQHF.

This chain links TRBV5-1 with TRBJ2-2, with D hard to call. The CDR3 is 15 residues long. V dropped 3 bases and J dropped 3 bases, with 12 bases sitting between them. CDR1 is SGHRS, CDR2 YFSETQ, per germline. The CDR3 bases are TGCGCCAGCAGCTACCGCCGGGCGGACACCGGGGAGCTGTTTTTT. Amino acids: CASSYRRADTGELFF.

The chain employs TRBV7-2 and TRBJ2-7; no reliable D call. Deletions cut 0 bases from V and 6 bases from J, with 15 bases between. The CDR3 runs to 15 residues. Germline V lookup: CDR1 SGHTA, CDR2 FQGNSA. This CDR3 reads CASSLAANLVSEQYF. CDR3 DNA sequence: TGTGCCAGCAGCTTAGCGGCTAACCTGGTCAGCGAGCAGTACTTC.

V and J are TRBV4-1 and TRBJ1-6, with D possibly TRBD1 on 6 matching bases. The CDR3 is 16 amino acids. The germline V gene has CDR1 MGHRA and CDR2 YSYEKL. Trimming removed 3 bases at V and 2 bases at J, with 11 bases between. The CDR3 loop reads CASSQEQGTYNSPLHF. The CDR3, as DNA: TGCGCCAGCAGCCAGGAACAGGGAACCTATAATTCACCCCTCCACTTT.

J is TRBJ1-5 and V is TRBV2, with D hard to call. Germline values: CDR1 SNHLY, CDR2 FYNNEI. This CDR3 comprises 13 residues. Between the trimmed V and J ends, which lost 8 bases and 3 bases, there was a span of 11 bases. CDR3 amino acids: CASAGGPNQPQHF. In DNA, the CDR3 is TGTGCCAGCGCTGGAGGACCCAATCAGCCCCAGCATTTT.

The rearrangement joins TRBV5-1 to TRBJ2-7; 8 nucleotides align to TRBD1. Germline V gene data show CDR1 as SGHRS and CDR2 as YFSETQ. Trimming at V came to 1 base and at J to 2 bases, leaving 11 bases not matched to a gene. This CDR3 is 17 amino acids long. The DNA of the CDR3 is TGCGCCAGCAGCTTGCCCGGACAGGGCGGTTGGGCCTACGAGCAGTACTTC. Its protein product is CASSLPGQGGWAYEQYF.

This sequence joins TRBV6-5 and TRBJ1-1; no reliable D call. CDR3 length: 14 residues. CDR1 MNHEY and CDR2 SVGAGI come from the germline V gene. Trimming removed 2 bases at V and 0 bases at J, with 7 bases between. DNA for the CDR3: TGTGCCAGCAGTTACGGCACAATGAACACTGAAGCTTTCTTT. Amino acids: CASSYGTMNTEAFF.

The chain recombines TRBV5-4 with TRBJ1-2; the D gene is possibly TRBD1 (5 bases). This CDR3 is 13 amino acids long. Trimming removed 4 bases at V and 4 bases at J, with 11 bases between. The germline CDR1 and CDR2 sequences are SGHNT and YYREEE (reference sequence). The CDR3 region is CASSPDSSYGYTF. The CDR3 region has the DNA TGTGCCAGCAGCCCTGACAGCTCCTATGGCTACACCTTC.

The CDR3 coding sequence is TGTGCCAGCAGCTCGGGGACTATCCAAGAGACCCAGTACTTC. It translates to CASSSGTIQETQYF. The chain has TRBV5-4 and TRBJ2-5; 7 nucleotides line up with TRBD2. The V gene's germline CDR1 is SGHNT and CDR2 YYREEE (reference sequence). After removal of 3 bases from V and 1 base from J, the junction contained 3 bases not matched to a gene. This CDR3 has 14 amino acids.

The J gene is TRBJ1-5, the V gene TRBV19; 7 bases map to TRBD1. The CDR3 sequence is 16 residues long. With 6 bases clipped from V and 1 base from J, the junction kept 9 bases outside the gene matches. CDR1 is LNHDA and CDR2 is SQIVND in the germline V gene (reference sequence). CDR3 region: CASSFLPGQSNQPQHF. The CDR3 nucleotides are TGTGCCAGTAGCTTTTTACCGGGACAGAGCAATCAGCCCCAGCATTTT.

The chain links TRBV7-9 to TRBJ1-1; D gene ambiguous. CDR3 size: 14 residues. The V gene lost 5 bases and the J gene lost 8 bases, with 18 bases spanning the gap. The V gene's germline CDR1 is SEHNR and CDR2 FQNEAQ (reference sequence). CDR3 nucleotides: TGTGCCAGCAGCCCCGGAGCAGGAACGGAGGAAGCTTTCTTT. This translates into CASSPGAGTEEAFF.

This clone was detected once. The chain employs TRBV9 and TRBJ1-3; D perhaps matches TRBD1 (5 bases). The CDR3 consists of 16 residues. Germline lookup yields CDR1 SGDLS and CDR2 YYNGEE. V was shortened by 0 bases and J by 4 bases, with 14 bases between the two germline ends. The CDR3 sequence is CASSVGGGTSGNTIYF. DNA for the CDR3: TGTGCCAGCAGCGTAGGGGGGGGAACCTCCGGAAACACCATATATTTT.